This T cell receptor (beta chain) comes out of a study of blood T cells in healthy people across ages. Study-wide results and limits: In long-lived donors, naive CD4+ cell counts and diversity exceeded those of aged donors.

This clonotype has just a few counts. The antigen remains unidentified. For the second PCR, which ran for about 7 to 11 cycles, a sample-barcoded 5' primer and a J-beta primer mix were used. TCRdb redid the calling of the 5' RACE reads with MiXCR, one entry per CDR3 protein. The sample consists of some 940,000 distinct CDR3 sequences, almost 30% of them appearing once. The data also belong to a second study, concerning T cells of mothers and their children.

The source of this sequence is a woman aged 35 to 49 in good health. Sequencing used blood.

The CDR3 loop reads CASSEALGTASNYGYTF. Written as DNA, the CDR3 is TGTGCCAGCAGTGAAGCCCTCGGGACAGCCTCTAACTATGGCTACACCTTC. The genes are TRBV6-1 and TRBJ1-2, with 7 bases fitting TRBD1. V was clipped by 0 bases and J by 0 bases; unmatched bases: 7. Germline V lookup: CDR1 MNHNS, CDR2 SASEGT. This CDR3 is built from 17 residues.